These 27 T cell receptor beta chains came from one sample sequenced in a study of cytomegalovirus exposure and HLA in healthy donors. Primers included in the PCR were 60 Vbeta and 13 Jbeta primers. Measured with immunoSEQ multiplex PCR; TCRdb has only the in-frame clones, and not every one. The data show more than 200,000 clones, about 80% seen once. The sequenced sample was PBMCs. These receptors were taken from a girl aged 5-17 years in good health and CMV-seronegative.

The chain recombines TRBV27 with TRBJ2-1; 10 bases agree with TRBD2. The CDR3 covers 16 residues. Looked up from germline, CDR1 is MNHEY and CDR2 is SMNVEV (reference sequence). The trim removed 5 bases at V and 8 bases at J, leaving 12 bases unmatched. The CDR3 DNA reads as TGTGCCAGCAGTAGGCCCTCCGTAGCGGGAGGCTATGAGCAGTTCTTC. Translating gives CASSRPSVAGGYEQFF.

This clone has a handful of counts. The chain couples TRBV5-6 to TRBJ2-3, with D possibly TRBD1 on 5 matching bases. This CDR3 is built from 12 residues. The V gene lost 3 bases and the J gene lost 8 bases, with 10 bases spanning the gap. Germline V gives CDR1 SGHDT, CDR2 YYEEEE. The CDR3 sequence: CASSSDRGTQYF. The DNA of the CDR3 is TGTGCCAGCAGCTCCGACAGAGGTACGCAGTATTTT.

The V call is TRBV27, the J call TRBJ2-1; a weak D match, TRBD2 (6 bases). The CDR3 extends over 14 amino acids. V lost 3 bases to trimming and J lost 5 bases, with 11 bases between them. Germline-derived CDR1 and CDR2 are MNHEY and SMNVEV (reference sequence). CDR3 region: CASSLRDQNNEQFF. CDR3 in DNA: TGTGCCAGCAGTTTGCGGGACCAAAACAATGAGCAGTTCTTC.

The chain uses TRBV19 and TRBJ2-1; 9 bases line up with TRBD2. Germline CDR1 and CDR2: LNHDA and SQIVND (reference sequence). The CDR3 is made up of 16 amino acids. V was clipped by 4 bases and J by 8 bases; unmatched bases: 12. This CDR3 is CASSTSAGGGVYEQFF. The DNA for the CDR3 is TGTGCCAGTAGTACATCAGCGGGAGGAGGTGTTTATGAGCAGTTCTTC.

With respect to this clone: Other DNA sequences in this specimen translate into the identical CDR3. The chain employs TRBV28 and TRBJ1-2, with 10 bases lining up with TRBD1. Germline values: CDR1 MDHEN, CDR2 SYDVKM. The length of the CDR3 is 14 residues. With V trimmed by 5 bases and J by 3 bases, 3 bases remained unmatched. This chain's CDR3 is CASSPGTGDYGYTF. The DNA of the CDR3 is TGTGCCAGCAGTCCCGGGACAGGGGACTATGGCTACACCTTC.

The chain has TRBV6-1 and TRBJ1-1; 7 nucleotides line up with TRBD1. Trimming took 10 bases from V and 4 from J; bases not matched to a gene: 9. This CDR3 is built from 13 residues. Germline CDR1 reads MNHNS; CDR2 reads SASEGT. CDR3 DNA: TGTGCCACCGGCACCGACAGGGCCACTGAAGCTTTCTTT. It encodes CATGTDRATEAFF.

The chain combines TRBV28 with TRBJ1-1, with D possibly matching TRBD1 (5 bases). Germline V lookup: CDR1 MDHEN, CDR2 SYDVKM. The CDR3 contains 12 residues. V lost 8 bases and J lost 6, with 13 bases in between. CDR3 in DNA: TGTGCCAGCGGGGGGTATTCAGCTGAAGCTTTCTTT. Translation gives CASGGYSAEAFF.

The chain has TRBV28 and TRBJ1-1, with D uncertain. The germline V and J ends were trimmed by 3 bases and 4 bases, with 9 bases remaining between them. This CDR3 comprises 13 residues. In germline, CDR1 is MDHEN, CDR2 SYDVKM. In nucleotides, the CDR3 is TGTGCCAGCAGTTTCCGGGTACCCACTGAAGCTTTCTTT. This sequence encodes CASSFRVPTEAFF.

This chain joins TRBV5-1 and TRBJ1-1; 8 bases fit TRBD1. The trim removed 3 bases at V and 0 bases at J, leaving 22 bases unmatched. Germline-derived CDR1 and CDR2 are SGHRS and YFSETQ. CDR3 length equals 21 residues. The CDR3 DNA reads TGCGCCAGCAGCTGGAAGGGCCAGGGGGCGGCGGCAAACTTAATGAACACTGAAGCTTTCTTT. It yields the protein CASSWKGQGAAANLMNTEAFF. The entire variable domain, with the rest obtained from reference TRBV5-1 and TRBJ1-1, is as follows: KAGVTQTPRYLIKTRGQQVTLSCSPISGHRSVSWYQQTPGQGLQFLFEYFSETQRNKGNFPGRFSGRQFSNSRSEMNVSTLELGDSALYLCASSWKGQGAAANLMNTEAFFGQGTRLTVV.

The chain has TRBV7-9 and TRBJ2-3, with 10 nucleotides matching TRBD2. The V segment lost 5 bases and the J segment 6 bases; nucleotides outside the gene matches: 14. In germline, CDR1 is SEHNR, CDR2 FQNEAQ (reference sequence). CDR3 length: 17 residues. This chain's CDR3 is CASSTGTSASSLDTQYF. In DNA form, the CDR3 reads TGTGCCAGCAGCACCGGGACTAGCGCCAGCTCCTTGGATACGCAGTATTTT.

V is TRBV19 and J is TRBJ1-1; 7 bases align to TRBD1. Germline values: CDR1 LNHDA, CDR2 SQIVND (reference sequence). The CDR3 is 14 residues long. J lost 7 bases, V lost 6 bases, and 11 bases had no gene match. The CDR3 loop reads CASRDPGTAYEAFF. CDR3 in DNA: TGTGCCAGTAGAGACCCCGGGACAGCCTATGAAGCTTTCTTT.

The chain uses TRBV28 and TRBJ1-5, with 7 bases aligning to TRBD1. The germline V gene encodes CDR1 MDHEN and CDR2 SYDVKM. CDR3 length equals 13 residues. V shed 10 bases and J 3 bases; nucleotides not matched to a gene: 6. The CDR3 loop is CAIVGQINQPQHF. In DNA, the CDR3 is TGTGCCATCGTGGGACAGATCAATCAGCCCCAGCATTTT.

The chain uses TRBV28 and TRBJ1-3; D is unclear. The CDR3 sequence is 15 residues long. With 5 bases removed from V and 6 bases from J, the gap between germline ends came to 17 bases. Germline assignment: CDR1 MDHEN and CDR2 SYDVKM. The chain's CDR3 is CASSPILVLANTIYF. For the CDR3, the DNA is TGTGCCAGCAGTCCCATTTTAGTTTTAGCAAACACCATATATTTT.

This clone has just a few counts. The rearrangement links TRBV27 to TRBJ1-4; D not certain. CDR1 and CDR2 (germline): MNHEY, SMNVEV (reference sequence). This CDR3 region has 16 residues. V was pared by 0 bases and J by 11 bases, with 19 bases between. The CDR3 region has the DNA TGTGCCAGCAGTTTATCGACACCCGAAATCACGAAGAAACTGTTTTTT. Residues: CASSLSTPEITKKLFF.

The rearrangement links TRBV7-3 to TRBJ2-7; D perhaps matches TRBD2 (6 bases). Trimming left V 0 bases short and J 6 bases short, with 9 bases between. This CDR3 is built from 13 residues. The germline V gene has CDR1 SGHTA and CDR2 FQGTGA. The DNA of the CDR3 is TGTGCCAGCAGCTTAACGACCGGGGGCGAGCAGTACTTC. It encodes CASSLTTGGEQYF.

The chain couples TRBV5-1 to TRBJ1-6; TRBD1 matches at 7 bases. CDR1 and CDR2 (germline): SGHRS, YFSETQ. Trimming at V came to 4 bases and at J to 5 bases, leaving 3 bases not matched to a gene. This CDR3 is 14 amino acids long. Here the CDR3 DNA reads TGCGCCAGCAGCCTGGGACAGAATAATTCACCCCTCCACTTT. Translating gives CASSLGQNNSPLHF.

CDR3 sequence: CASSATGSNTEAFF. DNA of the CDR3: TGTGCCAGCAGCGCGACAGGGAGTAACACTGAAGCTTTCTTT. The chain couples TRBV9 to TRBJ1-1; 7 bases align to TRBD1. CDR1 and CDR2 from the germline V gene are SGDLS and YYNGEE. Unmatched junction bases numbered 4, after V lost 3 bases and J lost 2 bases. CDR3 length equals 14 residues.

As to this clone: Other nucleotide sequences from this sample produce the same CDR3. The chain couples TRBV28 to TRBJ2-7, with TRBD2 as a possible D gene (6 bases). The V gene lost 3 bases and the J gene lost 6 bases, with 6 bases spanning the gap. CDR1 and CDR2 (germline): MDHEN, SYDVKM. The CDR3 totals 11 residues. The CDR3 DNA reads TGTGCCAGCAGTTTGGGGGGCGAGCAGTACTTC. This codes for CASSLGGEQYF.

The rearrangement joins TRBV7-9 to TRBJ2-1; TRBD2 is a possible D gene (6 bases). The CDR3 is 15 amino acids. Between the trimmed V and J ends, which lost 5 bases and 3 bases, there was a span of 14 bases. Germline CDR1 and CDR2: SEHNR and FQNEAQ (reference sequence). DNA for the CDR3: TGTGCCAGCAGCCTAGAGGGGCGGGGCTACAATGAGCAGTTCTTC. This sequence encodes CASSLEGRGYNEQFF.

This chain links TRBV5-6 with TRBJ2-3, with a possible D match to TRBD2 (6 bases). In germline, CDR1 is SGHDT, CDR2 YYEEEE. CDR3 length: 16 residues. V was shortened by 2 bases and J by 6 bases, with 19 bases between the two germline ends. In DNA, the CDR3 is TGTGCCAGCAGCTTTTTGAGGAGTGGCGGGATGGATACGCAGTATTTT. Protein sequence: CASSFLRSGGMDTQYF. Looking up the rest from reference TRBV5-6 and TRBJ2-3 gives the full variable domain: DAGVTQSPTHLIKTRGQQVTLRCSPKSGHDTVSWYQQALGQGPQFIFQYYEEEERQRGNFPDRFSGHQFPNYSSELNVNALLLGDSALYLCASSFLRSGGMDTQYFGPGTRLTVL.

The CDR3 nucleotides are TGTGCCAGCAGCGTTGGTCTTAGCAAAAATACGCAGTATTTT. This translates into CASSVGLSKNTQYF. This chain links TRBV9 with TRBJ2-3; no reliable D call. Germline-derived CDR1 and CDR2 are SGDLS and YYNGEE. The CDR3 runs to 14 residues. V was shortened by 2 bases and J by 7 bases, with 14 bases between the two germline ends. The full variable domain, its missing parts supplied by reference TRBV9 and TRBJ2-3, is DSGVTQTPKHLITATGQRVTLRCSPRSGDLSVYWYQQSLDQGLQFLIQYYNGEERAKGNILERFSAQQFPDLHSELNLSSLELGDSALYFCASSVGLSKNTQYFGPGTRLTVL.

The J gene is TRBJ1-6, the V gene TRBV5-1; possible D gene TRBD1, 6 bases. Trimming removed 7 bases at V and 5 bases at J, with 22 bases between. CDR3 size: 17 residues. CDR1 is SGHRS, CDR2 YFSETQ, per germline. This chain's CDR3 is CASRGVGTTSDNSPLHF. The DNA of the CDR3 is TGCGCCAGCCGAGGGGTCGGGACAACAAGCGATAATTCACCCCTCCACTTT.

V and J are TRBV5-1 and TRBJ1-3, with 8 bases lining up with TRBD1. The CDR3 covers 17 residues. Trimming cost V 4 bases and J 0 bases; bases outside gene matches: 9. Germline assignment: CDR1 SGHRS and CDR2 YFSETQ. The CDR3 DNA reads as TGCGCCAGCAGCCCCCGGACAGGGATCTACTCTGGAAACACCATATATTTT. This sequence encodes CASSPRTGIYSGNTIYF. Full variable domain (remainder filled in from reference TRBV5-1 and TRBJ1-3): KAGVTQTPRYLIKTRGQQVTLSCSPISGHRSVSWYQQTPGQGLQFLFEYFSETQRNKGNFPGRFSGRQFSNSRSEMNVSTLELGDSALYLCASSPRTGIYSGNTIYFGEGSWLTVV.

The J gene is TRBJ1-1, the V gene TRBV19; D uncertain. This CDR3 region has 13 residues. Per the germline V gene, CDR1 is LNHDA and CDR2 is SQIVND (reference sequence). The V end lost 4 bases, the J end lost 1 base, and 7 bases lay between the germline ends. The CDR3 sequence: CASSNTRNTEAFF. In nucleotides, the CDR3 is TGTGCCAGTAGTAACACTAGGAACACTGAAGCTTTCTTT.

The chain has TRBV27 and TRBJ2-5; D remains unclear. This CDR3 is built from 13 residues. V dropped 2 bases and J dropped 1 base, with 5 bases sitting between them. Germline lookup yields CDR1 MNHEY and CDR2 SMNVEV (reference sequence). The CDR3 nucleotides are TGTGCCAGCAGTTTACTCCCCCAAGAGACCCAGTACTTC. This codes for CASSLLPQETQYF.

The V and J genes are TRBV27 and TRBJ2-3; tentatively, D is TRBD2 (6 bases). The CDR3 is made up of 13 amino acids. Trimming took off 2 bases at V and 3 bases at J, with 6 bases between the two ends. The V gene's germline CDR1 is MNHEY and CDR2 SMNVEV (reference sequence). CDR3 loop: CASSLAGTDTQYF. The CDR3 DNA sequence: TGTGCCAGCAGTTTAGCGGGAACAGATACGCAGTATTTT.

In the case of this clone: At one boundary the junction diverges from the germline segment, which might be a read error. The chain links TRBV7-9 to TRBJ2-1, with D hard to call. Germline-derived CDR1 and CDR2 are SEHNR and FQNEAQ (reference sequence). This CDR3 has 12 residues. CDR3 sequence: CSSSLGNNEQFF. The CDR3 DNA sequence: TGTTCCAGCAGCTTGGGCAACAATGAGCAGTTCTTC.